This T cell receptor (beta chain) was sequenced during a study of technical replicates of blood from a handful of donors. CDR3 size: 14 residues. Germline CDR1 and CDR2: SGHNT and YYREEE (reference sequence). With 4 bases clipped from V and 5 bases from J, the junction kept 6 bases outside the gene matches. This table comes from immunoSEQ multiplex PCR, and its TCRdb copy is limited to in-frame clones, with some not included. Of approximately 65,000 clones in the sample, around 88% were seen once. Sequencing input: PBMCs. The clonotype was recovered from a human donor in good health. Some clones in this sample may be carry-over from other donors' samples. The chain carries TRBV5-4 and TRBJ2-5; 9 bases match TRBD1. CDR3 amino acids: CASSQDRGRETQYF. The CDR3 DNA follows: TGTGCCAGCAGCCAAGACAGGGGGAGGGAGACCCAGTACTTC.